The present entry profiles one T cell receptor (beta chain) with its context. Its target is unknown. CDR3 size: 15 residues. Trimming took off 0 bases at V and 4 bases at J, with 9 bases between the two ends. The germline V gene encodes CDR1 LGHNA and CDR2 YNFKEQ. Here immunoSEQ multiplex PCR was the method, and the copy in TCRdb shows in-frame clones only, minus some. Among nearly 1 million clones, over 60% were seen once, and the ten largest hold about 1.5%. The source of the sample is a study of shared clonotypes between healthy human individuals. Broader study findings: Estimated clonotype richness was generally higher in naive than memory subsets. What rarefaction showed was incomplete sorted-subset sequencing despite large depth. Only blood was sampled; tissue repertoires likely differ.

Specimen: memory CD4+ T cells sorted from blood. The subset is: CD45RA-negative fraction. The V gene is TRBV4-2, the J gene TRBJ1-4; no firm D call. This receptor was identified in a man in his late teens or twenties in good health. In DNA, the CDR3 is TGTGCCAGCAGCCAAGATTGGATGGATAATGAAAAACTGTTTTTT. Translating it yields CASSQDWMDNEKLFF.